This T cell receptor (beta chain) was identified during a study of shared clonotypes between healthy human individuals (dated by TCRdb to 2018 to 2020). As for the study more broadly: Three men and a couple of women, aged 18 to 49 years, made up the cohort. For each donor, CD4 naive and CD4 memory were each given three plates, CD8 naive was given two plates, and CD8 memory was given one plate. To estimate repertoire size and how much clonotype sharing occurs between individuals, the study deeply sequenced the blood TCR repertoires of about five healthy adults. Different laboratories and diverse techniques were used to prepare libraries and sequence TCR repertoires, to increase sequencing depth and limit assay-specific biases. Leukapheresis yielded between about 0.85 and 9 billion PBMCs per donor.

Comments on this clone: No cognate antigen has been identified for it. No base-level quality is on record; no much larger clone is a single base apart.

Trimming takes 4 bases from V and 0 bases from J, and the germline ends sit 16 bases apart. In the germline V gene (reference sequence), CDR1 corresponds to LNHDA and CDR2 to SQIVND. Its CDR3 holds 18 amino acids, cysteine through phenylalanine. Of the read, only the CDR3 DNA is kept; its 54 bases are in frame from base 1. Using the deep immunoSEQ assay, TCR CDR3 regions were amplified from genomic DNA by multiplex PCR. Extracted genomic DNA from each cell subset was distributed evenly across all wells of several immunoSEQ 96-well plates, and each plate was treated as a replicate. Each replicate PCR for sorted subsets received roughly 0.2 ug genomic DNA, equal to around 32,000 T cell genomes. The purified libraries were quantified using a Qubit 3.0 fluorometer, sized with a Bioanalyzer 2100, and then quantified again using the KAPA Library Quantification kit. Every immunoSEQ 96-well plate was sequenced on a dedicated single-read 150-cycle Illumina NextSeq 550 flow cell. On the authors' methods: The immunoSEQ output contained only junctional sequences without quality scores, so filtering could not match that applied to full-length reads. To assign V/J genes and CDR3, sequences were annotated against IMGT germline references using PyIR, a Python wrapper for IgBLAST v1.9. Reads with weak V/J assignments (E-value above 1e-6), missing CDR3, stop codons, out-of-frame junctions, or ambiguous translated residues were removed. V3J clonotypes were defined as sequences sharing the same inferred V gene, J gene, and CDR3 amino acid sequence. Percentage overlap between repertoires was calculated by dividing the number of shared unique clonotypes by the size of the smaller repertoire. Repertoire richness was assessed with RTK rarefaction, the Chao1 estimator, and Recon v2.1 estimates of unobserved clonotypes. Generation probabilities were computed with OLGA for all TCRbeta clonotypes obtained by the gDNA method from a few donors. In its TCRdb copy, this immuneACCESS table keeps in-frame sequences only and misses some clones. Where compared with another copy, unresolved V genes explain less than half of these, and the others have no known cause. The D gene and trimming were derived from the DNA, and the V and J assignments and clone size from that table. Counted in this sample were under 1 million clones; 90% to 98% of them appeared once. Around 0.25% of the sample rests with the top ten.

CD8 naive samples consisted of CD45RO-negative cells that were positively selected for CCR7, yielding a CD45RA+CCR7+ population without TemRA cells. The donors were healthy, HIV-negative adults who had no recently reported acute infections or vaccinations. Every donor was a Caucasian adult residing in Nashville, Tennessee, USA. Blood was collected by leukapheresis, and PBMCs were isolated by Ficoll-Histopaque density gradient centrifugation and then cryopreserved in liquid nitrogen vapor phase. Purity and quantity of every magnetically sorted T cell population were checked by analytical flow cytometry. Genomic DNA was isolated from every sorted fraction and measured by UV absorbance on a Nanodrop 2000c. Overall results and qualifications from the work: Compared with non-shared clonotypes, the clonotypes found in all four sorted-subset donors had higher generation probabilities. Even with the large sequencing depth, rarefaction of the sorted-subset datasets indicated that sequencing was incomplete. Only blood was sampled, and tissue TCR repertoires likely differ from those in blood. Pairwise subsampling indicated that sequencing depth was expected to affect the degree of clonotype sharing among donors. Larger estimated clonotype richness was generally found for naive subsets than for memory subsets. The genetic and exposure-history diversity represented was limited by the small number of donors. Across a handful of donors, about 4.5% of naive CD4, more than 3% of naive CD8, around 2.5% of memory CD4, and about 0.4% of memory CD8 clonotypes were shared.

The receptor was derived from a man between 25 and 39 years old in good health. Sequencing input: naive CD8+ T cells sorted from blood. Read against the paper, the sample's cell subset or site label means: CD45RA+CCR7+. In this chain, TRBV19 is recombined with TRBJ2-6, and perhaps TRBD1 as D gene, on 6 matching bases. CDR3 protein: CASSRETGYDSGANVLTF. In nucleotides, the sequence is TGTGCCAGTAGTAGGGAGACAGGCTACGACTCTGGGGCCAACGTCCTGACTTTC.